Below, 9 T cell receptor beta chains from the same sample are listed, as sequenced in a study of shared clonotypes between healthy human individuals. Data came from immunoSEQ multiplex PCR; TCRdb stores just in-frame clones and leaves some out. Among about 2.4 million clones listed, 90% to 95% were seen once. The sequenced sample consisted of naive CD4+ T cells from PBMCs. Subset in this sample: CD45RA+ positively selected. The source is a man aged 18 to 30 in good health. Some clones in this sample may be carry-over from other donors' samples.

The rearrangement joins TRBV2 to TRBJ2-3; 9 positions agree with TRBD2. The ends lost 6 bases at V and 4 bases at J; junction bases unmatched: 8. CDR1 is SNHLY, CDR2 FYNNEI, per germline. The CDR3 runs to 15 residues. CDR3 region: CASRETSGNADTQYF. CDR3 sequence (DNA): TGTGCCAGCAGGGAGACTAGCGGAAATGCAGATACGCAGTATTTT.

V usage is TRBV28 and J usage is TRBJ1-2; a possible D gene is TRBD1 (6 bases). The germline V and J ends were trimmed by 6 bases and 5 bases, with 19 bases remaining between them. The V gene's germline CDR1 is MDHEN and CDR2 SYDVKM. The CDR3 consists of 15 residues. In DNA, the CDR3 is TGTGCCAGCAGCTCCCCGGCAGGGGCTTGGTATGGCTACACCTTC. This encodes CASSSPAGAWYGYTF.

This clone was observed a single time. The chain is built from TRBV2 and TRBJ1-4; 9 nucleotides line up with TRBD1. Germline V gene lookup returns CDR1 SNHLY and CDR2 FYNNEI. The CDR3 length is 16 residues. J gave up 7 bases and V 4 bases, and 10 bases lay outside the gene matches. Here the CDR3 reads CASSGGTGTRGEKLFF. In nucleotides, the CDR3 is TGTGCCAGCAGTGGCGGGACAGGGACCCGGGGTGAAAAACTGTTTTTT.

The chain employs TRBV30 and TRBJ1-2; D not resolved. CDR1 is GTSNPN and CDR2 is SVGIG in the germline V gene (reference sequence). This CDR3 is built from 13 residues. Trimming cost V 0 bases and J 6 bases, with 11 bases left between them. CDR3 sequence: CAWSVRGLDGYTF. Written as DNA, the CDR3 is TGTGCCTGGAGTGTACGAGGGCTCGATGGCTACACCTTC.

The sample holds a few counts of this clone. The chain employs TRBV19 and TRBJ1-1, with 8 bases aligning to TRBD1. CDR1 and CDR2 (germline): LNHDA, SQIVND (reference sequence). The CDR3 length is 15 residues. V was clipped by 8 bases and J by 1 base; unmatched bases: 9. The CDR3: CASGPLTGGNTEAFF. CDR3 nucleotides: TGTGCCAGTGGCCCCCTAACAGGGGGGAACACTGAAGCTTTCTTT.

The J gene is TRBJ2-2, the V gene TRBV5-5, with 16 positions matching TRBD2. Germline-derived CDR1 and CDR2 are SGHKS and YYEKEE (reference sequence). This CDR3 spans 20 amino acids. V lost 0 bases, J lost 4 bases, and 9 bases stayed unmatched. The CDR3 loop is CASSLVGLAGGPVSTGELFF. DNA of the CDR3: TGTGCCAGCAGCTTGGTGGGACTAGCGGGAGGGCCAGTGAGCACCGGGGAGCTGTTTTTT.

The chain employs TRBV9 and TRBJ2-1; 10 bases line up with TRBD2. V trimming: 4 bases; J trimming: 8 bases; junction bases outside the gene matches: 9. The CDR3 consists of 15 residues. Looked up from germline, CDR1 is SGDLS and CDR2 is YYNGEE. The CDR3 DNA reads TGTGCCAGCAGCTCCATACTAGCGGGAATAGATGAGCAGTTCTTC. Its protein product is CASSSILAGIDEQFF. The full variable domain, with the rest looked up from reference TRBV9 and TRBJ2-1, is DSGVTQTPKHLITATGQRVTLRCSPRSGDLSVYWYQQSLDQGLQFLIQYYNGEERAKGNILERFSAQQFPDLHSELNLSSLELGDSALYFCASSSILAGIDEQFFGPGTRLTVL.

This chain links TRBV5-1 with TRBJ2-1, with D possibly TRBD1 on 5 matching bases. Germline V gene sequence: CDR1 SGHRS, CDR2 YFSETQ. The V end lost 6 bases, the J end lost 5 bases, and 9 bases lay between the germline ends. The CDR3 loop spans 12 amino acids. CDR3 loop: CASTDNHNEQFF. The CDR3 DNA sequence: TGCGCCAGCACGGACAACCACAATGAGCAGTTCTTC.

V and J are TRBV7-2 and TRBJ1-5; TRBD1 agrees at 7 bases. V was clipped by 4 bases and J by 2 bases; unmatched bases: 8. CDR1 is SGHTA and CDR2 is FQGNSA in the germline V gene. This CDR3 spans 16 amino acids. This chain's CDR3 is CASSSSPTGGNQPQHF. For the CDR3, the DNA is TGTGCCAGCAGCTCTAGCCCCACAGGGGGCAATCAGCCCCAGCATTTT.